This passage covers 28 T cell receptor beta chains from one sample sequenced in a study of cytomegalovirus exposure and HLA in healthy donors. Profiled with immunoSEQ multiplex PCR; TCRdb holds only in-frame clones, not every one. The profile shows 130,000 or so clones, roughly 90% of them singletons. The material sequenced was PBMCs. Every receptor here comes from a man aged 25-40 years in good health and CMV-seronegative.

The V call is TRBV5-1, the J call TRBJ2-3, with TRBD2 identical over 10 bases. The V segment lost 2 bases and the J segment 6 bases; nucleotides outside the gene matches: 3. The CDR3 sequence is 14 residues long. CDR1 and CDR2 (germline): SGHRS, YFSETQ. Here the CDR3 reads CASSLTSGDDTQYF. The CDR3 coding sequence is TGCGCCAGCAGCTTAACTAGCGGGGATGATACGCAGTATTTT.

V is TRBV7-9 and J is TRBJ2-7; the match to TRBD2 covers 11 bases. CDR3 length: 15 amino acids. V lost 6 bases and J lost 1; bases outside the gene matches: 5. Germline CDR1 and CDR2: SEHNR and FQNEAQ (reference sequence). CDR3 DNA: TGTGCCAGCAGAAAACTAGCGGGGGAATCCTACGAGCAGTACTTC. Translated, it gives CASRKLAGESYEQYF.

As to this clone: Different DNA sequences within this sample yield the same CDR3. The chain recombines TRBV6-1 with TRBJ1-5, with D uncertain. This CDR3 is built from 13 residues. V lost 2 bases to trimming and J lost 4 bases, with 6 bases between them. The germline CDR1 and CDR2 sequences are MNHNS and SASEGT. DNA of the CDR3: TGTGCCAGCAGTGAATCGGGGAATCAGCCCCAGCATTTT. Amino acids: CASSESGNQPQHF.

In DNA form, the CDR3 reads TGCGCCAGCAGCCTCAGACAGGGATGGACTGAAGCTTTCTTT. This codes for CASSLRQGWTEAFF. This chain joins TRBV5-1 and TRBJ1-1; 7 positions match TRBD1. CDR1 and CDR2 (germline): SGHRS, YFSETQ. V trimming: 4 bases; J trimming: 5 bases; junction bases outside the gene matches: 8. The CDR3 contains 14 residues. The complete variable domain, with remaining parts taken from reference TRBV5-1 and TRBJ1-1, reads KAGVTQTPRYLIKTRGQQVTLSCSPISGHRSVSWYQQTPGQGLQFLFEYFSETQRNKGNFPGRFSGRQFSNSRSEMNVSTLELGDSALYLCASSLRQGWTEAFFGQGTRLTVV.

The chain links TRBV6-1 to TRBJ1-1; TRBD1 might be the D (6 bases). Looked up from germline, CDR1 is MNHNS and CDR2 is SASEGT. V dropped 6 bases and J dropped 8 bases, with 16 bases sitting between them. The CDR3 length is 13 residues. The CDR3 region has the DNA TGTGCCAGCAGAGGGCAGGGGAGCGTGGAAGCTTTCTTT. This sequence encodes CASRGQGSVEAFF.

The chain links TRBV29-1 to TRBJ1-2; D ambiguous. The CDR3 has 11 residues. With 7 bases removed from V and 2 bases from J, the gap between germline ends came to 8 bases. The germline gives CDR1 SQVTM, CDR2 ANQGSEA. CDR3 in amino acids: CSGRSNYGYTF. As DNA, the CDR3 is TGCAGCGGCAGGTCGAACTATGGCTACACCTTC.

The chain employs TRBV7-8 and TRBJ2-7; no definite D call. The CDR3 runs to 13 residues. The germline V gene encodes CDR1 SGHVS and CDR2 FQNEAQ. V lost 1 base, J lost 3 bases, and 7 bases lay in between. CDR3 nucleotide sequence: TGTGCCAGCAGCTTAGGACACTTCTACGAGCAGTACTTC. Amino acid sequence: CASSLGHFYEQYF.

V gene TRBV7-2 combines with J gene TRBJ1-3; tentative D call: TRBD1 (5 bases). With 5 bases removed from V and 10 bases from J, the gap between germline ends came to 15 bases. The length of the CDR3 is 13 residues. Germline V gives CDR1 SGHTA, CDR2 FQGNSA. The CDR3 spells CASSRDAGGTIYF. In DNA, the CDR3 is TGTGCCAGCAGCCGGGACGCCGGGGGAACCATATATTTT.

The genes are TRBV5-1 and TRBJ2-6, with unresolved D. With 3 bases removed from V and 0 bases from J, the gap between germline ends came to 4 bases. The germline V gene encodes CDR1 SGHRS and CDR2 YFSETQ. This CDR3 has 14 amino acids. The CDR3 here is CASSYSSGANVLTF. The CDR3 coding sequence is TGCGCCAGCAGCTACTCCTCTGGGGCCAACGTCCTGACTTTC. Based on the CDR3 plus reference TRBV5-1 and TRBJ2-6, the full variable domain is KAGVTQTPRYLIKTRGQQVTLSCSPISGHRSVSWYQQTPGQGLQFLFEYFSETQRNKGNFPGRFSGRQFSNSRSEMNVSTLELGDSALYLCASSYSSGANVLTFGAGSRLTVL.

The V call is TRBV28, the J call TRBJ2-7; 9 nucleotides align to TRBD1. Looked up from germline, CDR1 is MDHEN and CDR2 is SYDVKM. The CDR3 has 13 residues. Germline trimming cut 10 bases from V and 2 bases from J; bases unmatched to any gene: 6. This CDR3 reads CATDRGEAYEQYF. CDR3 DNA sequence: TGTGCCACCGACAGGGGGGAGGCCTACGAGCAGTACTTC.

The V call is TRBV2, the J call TRBJ2-2; TRBD1 matches at 9 bases. The germline gives CDR1 SNHLY, CDR2 FYNNEI. The V gene end was trimmed by 4 bases and the J gene end by 6 bases; junction bases not matched to a gene: 6. The CDR3 totals 15 residues. The CDR3 region is CASSGGQGRSGELFF. CDR3 in DNA: TGTGCCAGCAGTGGGGGACAGGGACGCTCCGGGGAGCTGTTTTTT. The whole variable domain, filled in from reference TRBV2 and TRBJ2-2, reads EPEVTQTPSHQVTQMGQEVILRCVPISNHLYFYWYRQILGQKVEFLVSFYNNEISEKSEIFDDQFSVERPDGSNFTLKIRSTKLEDSAMYFCASSGGQGRSGELFFGEGSRLTVL.

This chain links TRBV15 with TRBJ2-5; TRBD1 agrees at 7 bases. The J segment lost 7 bases and the V segment lost 3 bases, leaving 2 bases of the junction unmatched. The germline CDR1 and CDR2 sequences are LNHNV and YYDKDF (reference sequence). The CDR3 contains 12 residues. The CDR3 protein is CATSSRQGTQYF. The DNA for the CDR3 is TGTGCCACCAGCAGCCGACAGGGGACCCAGTACTTC.

The chain uses TRBV4-2 and TRBJ2-3; 11 bases are shared with TRBD2. This CDR3 is built from 21 residues. J gave up 1 base and V 0 bases, and 15 bases lay outside the gene matches. Germline-derived CDR1 and CDR2 are LGHNA and YNFKEQ. CDR3 sequence: CASSQDRFELAGAGGTDTQYF. The CDR3 DNA reads as TGTGCCAGCAGCCAAGATCGCTTTGAACTAGCGGGGGCTGGGGGCACAGATACGCAGTATTTT.

The V gene is TRBV6-1, the J gene TRBJ1-1; 8 bases match TRBD1. The CDR3 runs 14 residues. Per germline, CDR1 MNHNS and CDR2 SASEGT. V was pared by 5 bases and J by 1 base, with 3 bases of the junction left unmatched. CDR3 nucleotides: TGTGCCAGCAGTCGACAGGGGCGGAACACTGAAGCTTTCTTT. Protein sequence: CASSRQGRNTEAFF.

The genes are TRBV4-1 and TRBJ2-2; 9 bases fit TRBD1. CDR1 and CDR2 (germline): MGHRA, YSYEKL. The CDR3 runs 17 residues. V shed 1 base, J shed 0 bases, and the junction held 3 bases outside the gene matches. The CDR3 DNA is TGCGCCAGCAGCCAAGGTAGACAGGGGGCGAACACCGGGGAGCTGTTTTTT. Residues: CASSQGRQGANTGELFF.

V is TRBV2 and J is TRBJ1-4, with 9 bases aligning to TRBD1. The ends lost 6 bases at V and 8 bases at J; junction bases unmatched: 4. Germline V gene sequence: CDR1 SNHLY, CDR2 FYNNEI. The CDR3 loop spans 13 amino acids. The CDR3 nucleotides are TGTGCCAGCAGGACAGGGGGGGGAGAAAAACTGTTTTTT. Translated: CASRTGGGEKLFF.

The rearrangement uses TRBV2 and TRBJ1-4; D is perhaps TRBD1 (6 bases). Germline assignment: CDR1 SNHLY and CDR2 FYNNEI. V was trimmed by 7 bases and J by 5 bases, leaving 17 bases between them. This CDR3 is 15 amino acids long. The CDR3 region is CASTKSGALNEKLFF. CDR3 sequence (DNA): TGTGCCAGCACCAAATCAGGGGCCCTAAATGAAAAACTGTTTTTT.

This chain links TRBV6-1 with TRBJ2-2; possible D gene TRBD1, 5 bases. Germline values: CDR1 MNHNS, CDR2 SASEGT. Trimming left V 3 bases short and J 5 bases short, with 10 bases between. The CDR3 spans 14 residues. The CDR3 DNA is TGTGCCAGCAGTGAGGCAGGGCAAACCGGGGAGCTGTTTTTT. This gives the protein CASSEAGQTGELFF.

The chain uses TRBV15 and TRBJ2-6; D unresolved. The CDR3 extends over 14 amino acids. V dropped 3 bases and J dropped 4 bases, with 7 bases sitting between them. Germline CDR1 reads LNHNV; CDR2 reads YYDKDF (reference sequence). CDR3 DNA sequence: TGTGCCACCAGCAGGGGCTCCGGGGCCAACGTCCTGACTTTC. It is translated as CATSRGSGANVLTF.

The gene calls are TRBV6-5 and TRBJ1-4, with TRBD1 matching 8 bases. The CDR3 has 13 residues. After removal of 7 bases from V and 4 bases from J, the junction contained 2 bases not matched to a gene. The germline V gene encodes CDR1 MNHEY and CDR2 SVGAGI. The CDR3 here is CASKDRVNEKLFF. As DNA, the CDR3 is TGTGCCAGCAAGGACAGGGTTAATGAAAAACTGTTTTTT.

The rearrangement joins TRBV6-1 to TRBJ2-7; 8 positions match TRBD2. CDR3 length equals 13 residues. The V gene end was trimmed by 2 bases and the J gene end by 4 bases; junction bases not matched to a gene: 1. Per germline, CDR1 MNHNS and CDR2 SASEGT. CDR3 DNA: TGTGCCAGCAGTGAACTAGCGGGTTACGAGCAGTACTTC. The encoded protein is CASSELAGYEQYF.

This chain joins TRBV30 and TRBJ2-7; perhaps D is TRBD1 or TRBD2 (6 bases each). The germline CDR1 and CDR2 sequences are GTSNPN and SVGIG (reference sequence). The V end lost 7 bases, the J end lost 0 bases, and 16 bases lay between the germline ends. There are 14 residues in the CDR3. The DNA of the CDR3 is TGTGCCTCGAGGGGGGCACGCCACTCCTACGAGCAGTACTTC. This translates into CASRGARHSYEQYF. The full variable domain, its missing parts supplied by reference TRBV30 and TRBJ2-7, is SQTIHQWPATLVQPVGSPLSLECTVEGTSNPNLYWYRQAAGRGLQLLFYSVGIGQISSEVPQNLSASRPQDRQFILSSKKLLLSDSGFYLCASRGARHSYEQYFGPGTRLTVT.

The chain has TRBV10-1 and TRBJ1-3; D gene uncertain. V lost 0 bases and J 2 bases, leaving 8 bases between the germline ends. The germline gives CDR1 WNHNN, CDR2 SYGVQD (reference sequence). This CDR3 is 15 amino acids long. The CDR3 is CASSESMVAGNTIYF. The CDR3 DNA sequence: TGCGCCAGCAGTGAGTCGATGGTAGCTGGAAACACCATATATTTT.

This chain uses TRBV7-2 with TRBJ1-3; TRBD1 might be the D (5 bases). Germline V lookup: CDR1 SGHTA, CDR2 FQGNSA. The CDR3 covers 15 residues. V gave up 0 bases and J gave up 1 base, with 7 bases separating them. The CDR3 spells CASSLAGASGNTIYF. CDR3 DNA: TGTGCCAGCAGCTTAGCAGGGGCATCTGGAAACACCATATATTTT.

This chain uses TRBV5-1 with TRBJ2-1; D might be TRBD1 (6 bases). CDR1 is SGHRS, CDR2 YFSETQ, per germline. Trimming took off 2 bases at V and 0 bases at J, with 18 bases between the two ends. This CDR3 comprises 18 residues. The CDR3 bases are TGCGCCAGCAGCTTTTTAGCAGGGGCATATAGCTCCTACAATGAGCAGTTCTTC. Its protein is CASSFLAGAYSSYNEQFF.

The rearrangement uses TRBV28 and TRBJ1-2; TRBD1 might be the D (6 bases). Germline V lookup: CDR1 MDHEN, CDR2 SYDVKM. V was shortened by 4 bases and J by 4 bases, with 16 bases between the two germline ends. This CDR3 region has 15 residues. CDR3 sequence: CASSWAGGRSYGYTF. Written as DNA, the CDR3 is TGTGCCAGCAGTTGGGCGGGGGGCCGGAGCTATGGCTACACCTTC.

This clone came up once. The chain links TRBV5-8 to TRBJ1-4; unclear D gene. This CDR3 has 14 amino acids. The germline V and J ends were trimmed by 4 bases and 8 bases, with 15 bases remaining between them. Germline-derived CDR1 and CDR2 are SGHTS and YDEGEE. The chain's CDR3 is CASSPWLAGEKLFF. CDR3 coding DNA: TGTGCCAGCAGCCCCTGGCTGGCGGGCGAAAAACTGTTTTTT.

This chain connects TRBV11-3 to TRBJ2-3; TRBD2 agrees at 7 bases. V was pared by 5 bases and J by 8 bases, with 13 bases of the junction left unmatched. This CDR3 is built from 15 residues. CDR1 is SGHNT and CDR2 is YENEEA in the germline V gene. This chain's CDR3 is CASSPRAGVAGTQYF. The CDR3, as DNA: TGTGCCAGCAGCCCTAGGGCGGGGGTGGCGGGTACGCAGTATTTT.